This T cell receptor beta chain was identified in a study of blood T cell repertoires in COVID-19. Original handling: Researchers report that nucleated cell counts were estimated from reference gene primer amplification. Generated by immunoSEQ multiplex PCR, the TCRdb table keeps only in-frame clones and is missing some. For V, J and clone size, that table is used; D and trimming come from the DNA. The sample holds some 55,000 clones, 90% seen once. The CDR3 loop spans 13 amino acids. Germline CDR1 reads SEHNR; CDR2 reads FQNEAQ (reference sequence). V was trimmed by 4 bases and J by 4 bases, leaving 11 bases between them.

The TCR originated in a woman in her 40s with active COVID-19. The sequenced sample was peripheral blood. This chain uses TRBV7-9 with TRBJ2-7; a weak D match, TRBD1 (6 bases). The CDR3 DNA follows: TGTGCCAGCAGCTCACAGGGTCTGTACGAGCAGTACTTC. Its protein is CASSSQGLYEQYF.